This TCR beta chain is from a study of vaccination effects on CD4 cells after COVID-19. Study-wide results and limits: In vaccinees who were healthy, merely 1 out of 255 vaccine-induced clones cross-reacted with common cold coronaviruses. Few convalescent patients were studied, and early post-infection samples were lacking.

Here immunoSEQ multiplex PCR was the method, and the copy in TCRdb shows in-frame clones only, minus some. The table records tens of thousands of clones, approximately 80% of them present only once. Unmatched junction bases numbered 6, after V lost 2 bases and J lost 13 bases. Germline V gene data show CDR1 as SGHRS and CDR2 as YFSETQ. CDR3 length: 12 amino acids. Of note for this clone: Its antigen is not identified.

Peptide-pool stimulation followed by sequencing identified expanded antigen-specific CD4+ clonotypes in the ViraFEST assay. Researchers isolated CD4+ T cells once about 11 days of culture had elapsed. None of the vaccinated had previously contracted SARS-CoV-2, and their nucleocapsid antibodies tested negative. Researchers swapped half the medium for IL-2 medium on both days 3 and 7. The V gene is TRBV5-1, the J gene TRBJ2-7, with 10 bases fitting TRBD1. The source of this sequence is a human donor who received a COVID-19 vaccine. This specimen was CD4+ T cells from PBMCs cultured with HCoV-NL63 spike peptides, taken before COVID-19 vaccination. Here the CDR3 DNA reads TGCGCCAGCAGCTTCGGGACAGGGGTTACCTACTTC. Its translation is CASSFGTGVTYF.